The source of this TCR beta chain is a study of T cell responses to AZD1222 COVID-19 vaccine. The table came from immunoSEQ multiplex PCR; TCRdb's copy has only in-frame clones and leaves some out. In the table there are 120,000 to 150,000 clones, around 90% of which are singletons. This CDR3 region has 17 residues. After removal of 1 base from V and 4 bases from J, the junction contained 12 bases not matched to a gene. Germline V gives CDR1 SGHTA, CDR2 FQGNSA. Source: peripheral blood, taken 28 days after the second dose of the MenACWY control vaccine. This TCR came from an adult who received the MenACWY meningococcal vaccine as a control. The V gene is TRBV7-2, the J gene TRBJ1-1; TRBD1 matches 7 bases. The CDR3 DNA reads as TGTGCCAGCAGCTTAGACCAACAGGGGAGGTCTGCCACTGAAGCTTTCTTT. It codes for CASSLDQQGRSATEAFF. The full variable domain, in which reference TRBV7-2 and TRBJ1-1 provide the parts outside the CDR3, is GAGVSQSPSNKVTEKGKDVELRCDPISGHTALYWYRQSLGQGLEFLIYFQGNSAPDKSGLPSDRFSAERTGGSVSTLTIQRTQQEDSAVYLCASSLDQQGRSATEAFFGQGTRLTVV.